The clone carrying this T cell receptor (beta chain) was observed many times. Its antigen is undetermined. This specimen belongs to a study of T-cell reconstitution after alpha-beta-depleted transplantation in children. Study-wide findings and caveats: Several hundred expanded graft clones reportedly gave rise to the alpha-beta T cells present about two months after transplant. After one year, T-cell counts and TCRbeta diversity mostly came from new T cells.

The V gene lost 0 bases and the J gene lost 3 bases, with 8 bases spanning the gap. This CDR3 has 13 residues. Per germline, CDR1 DFQATT and CDR2 SNEGSKA (reference sequence). Unique molecular identifiers were used to barcode this TCRbeta library. MiXCR was run by TCRdb on the PCR reads, yielding one entry per CDR3 protein. This sample carries approximately 630,000 distinct CDR3 sequences, approximately 14% of them seen once, and the ten largest clones take about 0.79%. The chain employs TRBV20-1 and TRBJ2-5, with D possibly matching TRBD2 (5 bases). The TCR was taken from a girl aged 2 to 10 with congenital amegakaryocytic thrombocytopenia, due to receive a stem cell transplant. The material was PBMCs, obtained before TCRalphabeta/CD19-depleted stem cell transplant. The CDR3 region is CSARETSKETQYF. CDR3 DNA: TGCAGTGCTAGAGAAACTAGTAAAGAGACCCAGTACTTC.